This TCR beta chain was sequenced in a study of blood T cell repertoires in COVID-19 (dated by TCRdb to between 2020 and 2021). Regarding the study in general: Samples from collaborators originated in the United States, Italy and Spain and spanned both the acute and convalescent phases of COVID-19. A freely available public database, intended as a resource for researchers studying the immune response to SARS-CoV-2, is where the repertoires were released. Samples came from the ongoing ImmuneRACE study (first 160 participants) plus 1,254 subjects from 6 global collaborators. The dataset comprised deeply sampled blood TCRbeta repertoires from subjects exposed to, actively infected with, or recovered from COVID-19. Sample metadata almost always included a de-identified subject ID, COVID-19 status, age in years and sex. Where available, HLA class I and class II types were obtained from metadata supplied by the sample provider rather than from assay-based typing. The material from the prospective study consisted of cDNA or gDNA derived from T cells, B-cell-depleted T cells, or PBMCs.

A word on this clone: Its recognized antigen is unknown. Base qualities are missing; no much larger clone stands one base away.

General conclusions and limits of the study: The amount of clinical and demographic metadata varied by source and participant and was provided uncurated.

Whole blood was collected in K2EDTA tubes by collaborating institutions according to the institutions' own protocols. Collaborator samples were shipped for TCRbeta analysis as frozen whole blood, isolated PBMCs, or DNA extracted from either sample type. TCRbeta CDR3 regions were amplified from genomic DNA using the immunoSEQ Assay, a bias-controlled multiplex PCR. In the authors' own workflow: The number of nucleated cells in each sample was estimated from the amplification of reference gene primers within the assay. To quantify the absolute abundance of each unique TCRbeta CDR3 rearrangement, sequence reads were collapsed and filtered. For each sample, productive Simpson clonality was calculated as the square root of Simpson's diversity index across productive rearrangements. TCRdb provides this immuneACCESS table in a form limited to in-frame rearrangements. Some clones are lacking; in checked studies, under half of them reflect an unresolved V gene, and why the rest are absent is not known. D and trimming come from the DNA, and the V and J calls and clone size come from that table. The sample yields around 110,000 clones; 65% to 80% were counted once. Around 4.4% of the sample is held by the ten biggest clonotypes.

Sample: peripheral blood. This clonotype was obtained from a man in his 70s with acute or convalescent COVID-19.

The sequence in DNA is TGTGCCAGCAGCTTGGCGGGCAGGGCCGGCGACGAGCAGTACTTC. The resulting protein is CASSLAGRAGDEQYF. The chain couples TRBV5-6 to TRBJ2-7; perhaps TRBD1 is the D gene, with 5 bases matching. The germline V gene encodes CDR1 SGHDT and CDR2 YYEEEE. The CDR3 has 15 amino acids, counting the end cysteine and phenylalanine. The read is trimmed to its CDR3 DNA, 45 bases read in frame from base 1. Trimming removed 0 bases from V and 5 bases from J, leaving 15 bases between the germline ends.